This TCR beta chain was captured in a study of T-cell memory formation after mild COVID-19. Findings of the study overall: Mainly in CM and EM were contracting CD4+ clones; CD8+ were in EMRA. Memory cells collected pre-infection included some clones that later responded, suggesting cross-reactive memory joined.

Trimming took 2 bases from V and 0 from J, leaving 11 bases between them. Germline V gives CDR1 DFQATT, CDR2 SNEGSKA (reference sequence). This CDR3 contains 15 residues. The TCR alpha and TCR beta cDNA libraries, bearing sample barcodes and UMIs, were generated by 5'RACE using constant-segment primers. TCRdb itself ran the 5' RACE reads through MiXCR, one entry per CDR3 protein. The data contain about 350,000 distinct CDR3 sequences, around a fifth of them singletons. This clonotype was seen a handful of times. Antigen specificity is unknown. This chain joins TRBV20-1 and TRBJ2-1; D may be TRBD2 (5 bases). Sequenced input: PBMCs or a T cell subset sorted from them (not recorded which). This clonotype was obtained from a man aged 18 to 30 who had mild COVID-19 (a few samples of this study predate the infection). Cell type and time point are not known. In nucleotides, the CDR3 is TGCAGTGCTAGAAGTATTCGGGGCTCCTACAATGAGCAGTTCTTC. It specifies CSARSIRGSYNEQFF.